This T cell receptor (beta chain) was profiled in a study of monozygotic twins with inflammatory bowel disease. Points from the study as a whole: Findings did not support one strong IBD-associated signal or clonotype.

The length of the CDR3 is 13 residues. About this clonotype itself: The antigen is undetermined.

TCRdb re-called the 5' RACE reads and gives one entry per CDR3 protein, without DNA. The sample totals approximately 200,000 distinct CDR3 sequences. This TCR was recovered from a human donor with ulcerative colitis or Crohn's disease, or a healthy co-twin of an affected twin (not recorded which). The V call is TRBV12-3 or TRBV12-4, the J call TRBJ1-2; TCRdb's D call of TRBD1 is untestable without DNA. Sequencing was performed on blood. This chain's CDR3 is CASSPRDNHGYTF.